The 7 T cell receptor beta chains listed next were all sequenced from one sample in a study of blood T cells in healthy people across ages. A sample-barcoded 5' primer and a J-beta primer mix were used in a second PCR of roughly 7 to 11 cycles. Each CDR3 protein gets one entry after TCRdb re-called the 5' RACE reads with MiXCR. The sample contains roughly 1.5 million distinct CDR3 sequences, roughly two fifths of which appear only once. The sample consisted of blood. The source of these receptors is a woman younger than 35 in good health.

CDR3 nucleotide sequence: TGCGCCAGCAGCTTGGTGCCGACGCCGGAAGAGACCCAGTACTTC. This codes for CASSLVPTPEETQYF. The chain couples TRBV5-1 to TRBJ2-5, with unresolved D. The germline V and J ends were trimmed by 0 bases and 3 bases, with 12 bases remaining between them. Germline CDR1 is SGHRS and CDR2 is YFSETQ. This CDR3 has 15 residues.

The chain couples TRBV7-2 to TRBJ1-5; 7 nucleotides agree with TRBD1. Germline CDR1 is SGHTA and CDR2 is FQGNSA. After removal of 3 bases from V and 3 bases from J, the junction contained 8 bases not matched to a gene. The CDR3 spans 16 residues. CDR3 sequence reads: CASSFTGTAYNQPQHF. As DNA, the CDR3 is TGTGCCAGCAGCTTTACCGGGACAGCCTACAATCAGCCCCAGCATTTT.

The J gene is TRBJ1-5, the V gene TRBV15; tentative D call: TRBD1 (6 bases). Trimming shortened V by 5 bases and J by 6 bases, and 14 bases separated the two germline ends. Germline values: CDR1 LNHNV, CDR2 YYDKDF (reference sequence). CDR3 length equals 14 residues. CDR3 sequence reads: CATSGGTTGQPQHF. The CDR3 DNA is TGTGCCACCAGCGGCGGGACAACGGGTCAGCCCCAGCATTTT.

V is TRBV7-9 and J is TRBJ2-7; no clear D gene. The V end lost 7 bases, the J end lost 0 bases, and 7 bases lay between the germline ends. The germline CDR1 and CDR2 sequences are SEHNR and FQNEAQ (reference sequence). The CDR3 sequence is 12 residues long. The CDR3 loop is CASNPNSYEQYF. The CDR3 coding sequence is TGTGCCAGCAACCCCAACTCCTACGAGCAGTACTTC.

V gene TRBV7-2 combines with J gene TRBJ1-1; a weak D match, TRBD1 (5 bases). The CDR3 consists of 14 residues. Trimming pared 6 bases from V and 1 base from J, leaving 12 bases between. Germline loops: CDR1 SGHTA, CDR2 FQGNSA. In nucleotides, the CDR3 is TGTGCCAGCAGGCCAAGTGACAGGAACACTGAAGCTTTCTTT. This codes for CASRPSDRNTEAFF.

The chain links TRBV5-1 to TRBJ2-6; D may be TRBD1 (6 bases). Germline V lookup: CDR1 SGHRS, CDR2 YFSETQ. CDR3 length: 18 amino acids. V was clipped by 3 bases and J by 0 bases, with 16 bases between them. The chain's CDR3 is CASSWTAEAFSGANVLTF. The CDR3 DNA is TGCGCCAGCAGCTGGACAGCAGAGGCGTTCTCTGGGGCCAACGTCCTGACTTTC.

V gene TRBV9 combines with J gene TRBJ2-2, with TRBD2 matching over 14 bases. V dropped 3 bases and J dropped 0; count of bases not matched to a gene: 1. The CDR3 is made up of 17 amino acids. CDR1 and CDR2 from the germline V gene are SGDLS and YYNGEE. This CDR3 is CASSATSGRANTGELFF. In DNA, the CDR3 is TGTGCCAGCAGCGCGACTAGCGGGAGGGCGAACACCGGGGAGCTGTTTTTT.